This T cell receptor (beta chain) was observed in a study of tumor-infiltrating lymphocytes in primary liver carcinoma. TCR beta cDNA was prepared out of approximately 500 ng total RNA by means of a constant-region primer. Researchers made the TCR beta libraries by running three nested multiplex PCR rounds with slightly modified ARM-PCR. The first two PCR rounds used TRBV1-TRBV30 forward primers with a C-beta reverse primer, 9 to 10 cycles each. MiXCR, run by TCRdb on the multiplex PCR reads, gives a single entry per CDR3 protein. The sample yields roughly 200,000 distinct CDR3 sequences, 85% seen once. Trimming took off 4 bases at V and 15 bases at J, with 21 bases between the two ends. The CDR3 covers 13 residues. Germline CDR1 SGHDT, CDR2 YYEEEE. Starting material for RNA and DNA co-extraction consisted of about 19-32 mg of unsorted bulk tissue.

The source of this sequence is a man aged 40-55 years with primary liver carcinoma and hepatitis B virus infection. J is TRBJ2-3 and V is TRBV5-6; D is undetermined. The material sequenced was tumor tissue from primary liver carcinoma. CDR3 DNA sequence: TGTGCCAGCAGCGGTCAGGTTACAGATATGCATTATTTT. Translated, it gives CASSGQVTDMHYF.